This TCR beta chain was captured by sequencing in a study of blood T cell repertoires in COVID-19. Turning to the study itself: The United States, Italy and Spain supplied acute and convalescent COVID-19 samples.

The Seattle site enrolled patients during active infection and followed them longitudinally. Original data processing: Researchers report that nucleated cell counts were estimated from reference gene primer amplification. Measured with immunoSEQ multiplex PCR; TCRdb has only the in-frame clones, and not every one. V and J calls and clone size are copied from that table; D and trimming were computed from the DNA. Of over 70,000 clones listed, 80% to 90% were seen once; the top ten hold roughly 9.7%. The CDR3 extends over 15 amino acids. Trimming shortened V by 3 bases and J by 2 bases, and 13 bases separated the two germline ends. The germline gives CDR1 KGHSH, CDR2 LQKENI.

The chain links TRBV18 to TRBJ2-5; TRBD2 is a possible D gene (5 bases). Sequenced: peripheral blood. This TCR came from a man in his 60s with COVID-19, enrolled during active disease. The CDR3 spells CASSPYGSAQETQYF. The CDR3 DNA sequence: TGTGCCAGCTCACCCTATGGTAGCGCACAAGAGACCCAGTACTTC.